This T cell receptor beta chain appears in the sequencing data of a study of PD-L1 blockade in urothelial cancer. Method: immunoSEQ multiplex PCR; TCRdb's copy keeps in-frame clones and lacks some. The data hold some 50,000 clones, with about 83% observed a single time. Sample time point: pretreatment peripheral blood. Metastatic or locally advanced urothelial carcinoma was present in the patients. Specimen: PBMCs, collected around atezolizumab (anti-PD-L1) treatment. The TCR was taken from an older woman with urothelial cancer.

The CDR3 loop is CSVSRGPDTQYF. The CDR3 coding sequence is TGCAGCGTTTCTAGGGGGCCAGATACGCAGTATTTT. The genes are TRBV29-1 and TRBJ2-3, with 7 bases fitting TRBD1. The V gene end was trimmed by 5 bases and the J gene end by 4 bases; junction bases not matched to a gene: 3. This CDR3 region has 12 residues. The germline gives CDR1 SQVTM, CDR2 ANQGSEA.